The rows below give T cell receptor beta chains drawn from one sample of a study of blood T cell repertoires in COVID-19. Repertoires were generated with immunoSEQ multiplex PCR, while TCRdb's copy carries only in-frame clones and drops some. Of fewer than 250,000 clones in the sample, about 87% were seen once. Material for sequencing was PBMCs or T cells enriched from blood (not recorded which). These receptors were taken from a young woman who had been exposed to COVID-19. The CDR3 runs from the conserved cysteine through the conserved F or W. Each record gives: clone size, V gene, D gene, J gene, CDR3 DNA, CDR3 protein. A D gene is named only where the DNA matches it firmly. Rows give clone size only sometimes, using once, few, many, or a class for an expanded clone.

-,TRBV9,-,TRBJ2-7,TGTGCCAGCAGCCAATCCGGGGACTGGGCCTACGAGCAGTACTTC,CASSQSGDWAYEQYF
-,TRBV29-1,TRBD2,TRBJ2-1,TGCAGCGTTGGACTAGCCAGGAATGAGCAGTTCTTC,CSVGLARNEQFF
-,TRBV28,-,TRBJ1-5,TGTGCCAGCAGTCGTCCCCAGGGGCCCCAGCATTTT,CASSRPQGPQHF
-,TRBV10-3,-,TRBJ1-2,TGTGCCATCAGTGAGCCCCGTGACTATGGCTACACCTTC,CAISEPRDYGYTF
-,TRBV9,-,TRBJ2-3,TGTGCCAGCAGCCTCGGGGCTAGCGAATGGGGGGATACGCAGTATTTT,CASSLGASEWGDTQYF
-,TRBV5-4,TRBD1,TRBJ2-3,TGTGCCAGCAGCTCCTCGTGGGACAGGGGGGTAGATACGCAGTATTTT,CASSSSWDRGVDTQYF
few,TRBV7-2,TRBD2,TRBJ2-1,TGTGCCAGCAGCACCTGGCGGGGGAGAAGTATAAATGAGCAGTTCTTC,CASSTWRGRSINEQFF
few,TRBV7-9,-,TRBJ1-2,TGTGCCAGCAGCTCGCTACAGGGCGGCGGCTACACCTTC,CASSSLQGGGYTF
-,TRBV9,TRBD2,TRBJ2-1,TGTGCCAGCAGCGAGAGCGGGATTCCCTACAATGAGCAGTTCTTC,CASSESGIPYNEQFF
once,TRBV7-9,-,TRBJ1-2,TGTGCCAGCAGCTTAGAGCAGGGCGCCCTGGGGGGCTACACCTTC,CASSLEQGALGGYTF
-,TRBV19,TRBD1,TRBJ1-6,TGTGCCAGTAGAAACCGGACAGGGCGTCGTTCACCCCTCCACTTT,CASRNRTGRRSPLHF
-,TRBV7-9,-,TRBJ1-2,TGTGCCAGCAGCTTAGTTGGGGGGACCGATAAGTACACCTTC,CASSLVGGTDKYTF
-,TRBV4-1,-,TRBJ1-1,TGCGCCAGCAGCCAGACAGTGATGAACACTGAAGCTTTCTTT,CASSQTVMNTEAFF
-,TRBV5-6,TRBD1,TRBJ1-5,TGTGCCAGCAGCTCAGGAAGGGGGCCGAGCAATCAGCCCCAGCATTTT,CASSSGRGPSNQPQHF
-,TRBV3-1/TRBV3-2,-,TRBJ2-7,TGTGCCAGCAGCCCAGGGATCTCCTACGAGCAGTACTTC,CASSPGISYEQYF
-,TRBV5-6,TRBD1,TRBJ2-7,TGTGCCAGCAGCTTGGGGACAGGGGGCGCATTGCCCTACGAGCAGTACTTC,CASSLGTGGALPYEQYF
-,TRBV30,TRBD2,TRBJ2-7,TGTGCCTGGAGTGTTGGACTAGCGGGAGATTACGAGCAGTACTTC,CAWSVGLAGDYEQYF
-,TRBV5-1,TRBD2,TRBJ2-1,TGCGCCAGCAGCAGACTAGCGGGAGAATACAATGAGCAGTTCTTC,CASSRLAGEYNEQFF
-,TRBV5-1,TRBD2,TRBJ2-1,TGCGCCAGCACGCCTAGCGGGACATCCTACAATGAGCAGTTCTTC,CASTPSGTSYNEQFF
-,TRBV6-1,TRBD1,TRBJ2-5,TGTGCCAGCAGTGACGGACAGGGGGAGGGAGAGACCCAGTACTTC,CASSDGQGEGETQYF
-,TRBV11-2,TRBD2,TRBJ2-5,TGTGCCAGCAGCTTGGGGACTAGCGGGAGGGGTGAGACCCAGTACTTC,CASSLGTSGRGETQYF
-,TRBV24-1,-,TRBJ1-6,TGTGCCACCAGTGGTCCGGGAACTAATTCACCCCTCCACTTT,CATSGPGTNSPLHF